A selection of T cell receptor beta chains follows, all from one sample in a study of naive and memory T cell subsets. TCRdb ran MiXCR on the UMI-ligation and nested PCR reads and lists one entry per CDR3 protein. Of around 35,000 distinct CDR3 sequences detected, about an eighth appear once; the ten largest clones hold roughly a fifth. Sequencing was performed on effector memory CD4+ T cells from blood. The receptors here all came from a human donor in good health. Each CDR3 is given with its conserved first and last residue. A D gene is named only where the DNA matches it firmly. Clone size is given for some rows only: seen once, a few or many times, or a class if the clone is expanded.

>-|TRBJ2-7|TRBV11-2|many
CASSPRLGDYEQYF
TGTGCCAGCAGCCCCAGGTTAGGGGACTACGAGCAGTACTTC
>-|TRBJ1-1|TRBV15|-
CATSSGQRETEAFF
TGTGCCACCAGCAGTGGACAGAGGGAGACTGAAGCTTTCTTT
>TRBD1|TRBJ1-2|TRBV7-2|-
CASSIGQGYYGYTF
TGTGCCAGCAGCATCGGACAGGGCTATTATGGCTACACCTTC
>TRBD1|TRBJ1-3|TRBV29-1|few
CSVEGDRVNTIYF
TGCAGCGTTGAAGGGGACAGGGTGAACACCATATATTTT
>TRBD2|TRBJ2-3|TRBV5-1|-
CASSPGGPSTDTQYF
TGCGCCAGCAGCCCGGGAGGCCCTAGCACAGATACGCAGTATTTT
>-|TRBJ2-2|TRBV20-1|many
CSASRQTNTGELFF
TGCAGTGCTAGTAGGCAGACGAACACCGGGGAGCTGTTTTTT
>-|TRBJ1-3|TRBV20-1|many
CSAMGGSGNTIYF
TGCAGTGCTATGGGGGGATCTGGAAACACCATATATTTT
>-|TRBJ2-4|TRBV19|-
CATLQVGAKNIQYF
TGTGCCACCCTGCAGGTGGGGGCCAAAAACATTCAGTACTTC
>-|TRBJ1-2|TRBV6-5|-
CASRRGSGYGYTF
TGTGCCAGCAGGCGGGGATCGGGCTATGGCTACACCTTC
>TRBD2|TRBJ2-1|TRBV20-1|many
CSAKESGRGSNEQFF
TGCAGTGCTAAGGAGAGCGGGAGGGGGTCCAATGAGCAGTTCTTC
>TRBD2|TRBJ2-5|TRBV11-2|-
CASQRRASGGGYQETQYF
TGTGCCAGCCAACGGCGGGCTAGCGGGGGGGGGTACCAAGAGACCCAGTACTTC
>-|TRBJ2-3|TRBV19|few
CASSIPSVTTDTQYF
TGTGCCAGTAGTATACCTTCGGTAACCACAGATACGCAGTATTTT
>TRBD2|TRBJ2-3|TRBV18|many
CASSPERWLAGDGTDTQYF
TGTGCCAGCTCGCCCGAACGGTGGCTAGCGGGAGACGGTACAGATACGCAGTATTTT
>-|TRBJ1-1|TRBV20-1|many
CSARVGRGPQYTEAFF
TGCAGTGCTAGAGTTGGTCGGGGGCCACAATACACTGAAGCTTTCTTT
>TRBD2|TRBJ2-1|TRBV20-1|many
CSAREGERGQFF
TGCAGTGCTAGAGAAGGGGAGCGGGGACAGTTCTTC
>-|TRBJ2-4|TRBV7-2|medium-sized
CASSSQSGPQYF
TGTGCCAGCAGCTCCCAGTCCGGACCTCAGTACTTC
>-|TRBJ2-3|TRBV7-9|many
CASSVGQTLTDTQYF
TGTGCCAGCAGCGTAGGACAGACACTCACAGATACGCAGTATTTT
>TRBD1|TRBJ1-1|TRBV6-5|-
CASSLRDSQTNTEAFF
TGTGCCAGCAGCCTCCGGGACAGCCAGACGAACACTGAAGCTTTCTTT
>-|TRBJ2-3|TRBV27|few
CASAILGQADTQYF
TGTGCCAGCGCGATACTGGGGCAGGCAGATACGCAGTATTTT
>-|TRBJ1-5|TRBV7-2|many
CASSGRYNQPQHF
TGTGCCAGCAGCGGACGGTACAATCAGCCCCAGCATTTT
>TRBD2|TRBJ2-7|TRBV11-2|many
CASSSGLAGYEQYF
TGTGCCAGCAGCTCGGGACTAGCGGGATACGAGCAGTACTTC
>TRBD1|TRBJ1-1|TRBV3-1|few
CASSQFDRGTEAFF
TGTGCCAGCAGCCAATTTGACAGGGGCACTGAAGCTTTCTTT
>TRBD2|TRBJ2-1|TRBV4-1|many
CASSQTRTSGKGDSYNEQFF
TGCGCCAGCAGCCAAACTCGGACTAGCGGGAAGGGGGACTCCTACAATGAGCAGTTCTTC
>TRBD2|TRBJ2-7|TRBV18|-
CASSTRWAGGTGAYEQYF
TGTGCCAGCTCGACCCGCTGGGCGGGAGGTACCGGCGCTTACGAGCAGTACTTC
>-|TRBJ2-6|TRBV10-3|many
CAISESYNGGGNVLTF
TGTGCCATCAGTGAGTCGTATAATGGAGGAGGTAACGTCCTGACTTTC
>-|TRBJ2-5|TRBV5-1|many
CASSRTAETQYF
TGCGCCAGCAGCCGGACGGCCGAGACCCAGTACTTC